The TCR beta chain under discussion was sequenced for a study of monozygotic twins with inflammatory bowel disease. Findings and limits, study-wide: T cell subtypes were not distinguishable in this analysis. Comparison of concordant versus discordant twins revealed no difference in repertoire similarity, possibly due to limited power.

A 6-nucleotide sample barcode was carried by the UMIs, which template switching added. Reanalyzing the 5' RACE reads, TCRdb keeps one entry per CDR3 protein, without DNA. Found here are approximately 140,000 distinct CDR3 sequences; the top ten clones hold less than 2.5%. On this clonotype: Antigen specificity is unknown.

The V gene's germline CDR1 is MGHDK and CDR2 SYGVNS. The CDR3 loop spans 21 amino acids. The sequenced material came from blood. The sequence was obtained from a human donor with ulcerative colitis or Crohn's disease, or a healthy co-twin of an affected twin (not recorded which). J is TRBJ1-5 and V is TRBV25-1; TCRdb designates TRBD1, a call that cannot be tested without DNA. CDR3: CASSEYRAGQGKIYSNQPQHF.